This T cell receptor (beta chain) was retrieved from a study of a mutant IDH1 vaccine in newly diagnosed glioma. The table came from immunoSEQ multiplex PCR; TCRdb's copy has only in-frame clones and leaves some out. The sample carries over 30,000 clones, roughly 89% recorded once. As to this clone: What it recognizes is unknown.

The time point: week 47, end of study. It was 300 ug of mutant IDH1 20-mer peptide that made up each vaccine dose, given with topical imiquimod. The clonotype was recovered from a woman between 25 and 40 years old with glioma. The input for sequencing was PBMCs, taken from a glioma patient whose treatment included an IDH1 peptide vaccine.

The CDR3 DNA reads TGTGCCAGCAGCAGCATAACGGGGAACACTGAAGCTTTCTTT. Amino acid sequence: CASSSITGNTEAFF. V usage is TRBV5-5 and J usage is TRBJ1-1, with unresolved D. The CDR3 has 14 residues. Germline lookup yields CDR1 SGHKS and CDR2 YYEKEE (reference sequence). Trimming took off 4 bases at V and 1 base at J, with 11 bases between the two ends.